Below are 27 T cell receptor beta chains sequenced from a single sample in a study of blood T cell repertoires in COVID-19 (dated by TCRdb to 2018 to 2020). Preparation of the library involved the immunoSEQ multiplex PCR assay. TCRdb's version of the immuneACCESS table is confined to in-frame rearrangements and falls short of the full clone set. An unresolved V gene accounts for under half of the shortfall where checked; the remainder is of unknown origin. For this sample the table gives some 270,000 clones, of which about 89% were detected only once. Of the sample, approximately 2.2% is held by the ten largest clones. Sample: peripheral blood. The receptors shown here come from a man aged 45-65 years with acute or convalescent COVID-19.

This clone has only a few counts. This sequence joins TRBV9 and TRBJ1-2; 9 nucleotides agree with TRBD1. The CDR3 runs to 13 residues. J gave up 8 bases and V 3 bases, and 5 bases lay outside the gene matches. Germline assignment: CDR1 SGDLS and CDR2 YYNGEE. The CDR3 spells CASSDGQGSGYTF. The CDR3 coding sequence is TGTGCCAGCAGCGATGGACAGGGGAGCGGCTACACCTTC.

The CDR3 region has the DNA TGTGCCAGCAGCTTCCGGGACAGGGGTTTAGAGACCCAGTACTTC. The encoded protein is CASSFRDRGLETQYF. V gene TRBV7-6 combines with J gene TRBJ2-5, with 10 nucleotides matching TRBD1. This CDR3 region has 15 residues. V lost 3 bases, J lost 4 bases, and 5 bases stayed unmatched. Germline CDR1 is SGHVS and CDR2 is FNYEAQ. The full variable domain, completed using reference TRBV7-6 and TRBJ2-5, is GAGVSQSPRYKVTKRGQDVALRCDPISGHVSLYWYRQALGQGPEFLTYFNYEAQQDKSGLPNDRFSAERPEGSISTLTIQRTEQRDSAMYRCASSFRDRGLETQYFGPGTRLLVL.

The chain recombines TRBV11-2 with TRBJ1-1; tentative D call: TRBD1 (6 bases). With 4 bases removed from V and 0 bases from J, the gap between germline ends came to 6 bases. Germline CDR1 SGHAT, CDR2 FQNNGV. CDR3 length: 13 residues. The CDR3 protein is CASSWTVNTEAFF. CDR3 sequence (DNA): TGTGCCAGCAGCTGGACAGTGAACACTGAAGCTTTCTTT.

The rearrangement uses TRBV3-1 (or the pseudogene TRBV3-2) and TRBJ1-1, with 7 positions matching TRBD1. V lost 8 bases, J lost 2 bases, and 8 bases stayed unmatched. This CDR3 region has 14 residues. CDR1 and CDR2 (germline): LGHDT, YNNKEL (reference sequence). The DNA for the CDR3 is TGTGCCAGCGGAACCAGGGGGACCAACACTGAAGCTTTCTTT. Its translation: CASGTRGTNTEAFF.

The J gene is TRBJ1-4, the V gene TRBV5-1, with a tentative D call TRBD1 (5 bases). The V end was cut by 4 bases, the J end by 2 bases, with 9 bases between. The CDR3 has 14 residues. The germline CDR1 and CDR2 sequences are SGHRS and YFSETQ. The CDR3 loop reads CASSQGSTNEKLFF. In nucleotides, the CDR3 is TGCGCCAGCAGCCAGGGTAGTACTAATGAAAAACTGTTTTTT.

The chain links TRBV15 to TRBJ1-4; 8 nucleotides match TRBD1. The V and J ends lost 5 bases and 0 bases, in that order; junction bases with no gene match: 2. Germline CDR1 LNHNV, CDR2 YYDKDF (reference sequence). The CDR3 has 15 residues. CDR3 DNA: TGTGCCACCAGCGGGGGACAGGCAACTAATGAAAAACTGTTTTTT. Protein sequence: CATSGGQATNEKLFF.

The chain couples TRBV6-1 to TRBJ2-7; 8 positions match TRBD1. Looked up from germline, CDR1 is MNHNS and CDR2 is SASEGT. V trimming: 2 bases; J trimming: 5 bases; junction bases outside the gene matches: 2. The CDR3 runs 13 residues. CDR3 sequence: CASSETGGHEQYF. CDR3 DNA: TGTGCCAGCAGTGAAACAGGGGGTCACGAGCAGTACTTC.

The rearrangement joins TRBV7-5 to TRBJ1-5; the table gives TRBD1 as D, unverified against the DNA. TRBV7-5 is a pseudogene locus. This CDR3 is 15 amino acids long. The CDR3 sequence: CARNHGQGSNQPQHF. CDR3 DNA sequence: TGTGCCAGAAATCATGGACAGGGAAGCAATCAGCCCCAGCATTTT.

With regard to this clone: The same CDR3 is also encoded by other DNA sequences in this sample. CDR3: CASSFDSSYNEQFF. CDR3 nucleotide sequence: TGCGCCAGCAGCTTCGACAGTTCCTACAATGAGCAGTTCTTC. The rearrangement joins TRBV5-1 to TRBJ2-1; weak D call: TRBD1 (5 bases). The CDR3 totals 14 residues. CDR1 is SGHRS, CDR2 YFSETQ, per germline. The V and J ends lost 2 bases and 1 base respectively, with 7 bases between them.

The chain joins TRBV7-3 to TRBJ2-7; D perhaps matches TRBD2 (5 bases). Germline-derived CDR1 and CDR2 are SGHTA and FQGTGA. The CDR3 sequence is 14 residues long. V was clipped by 5 bases and J by 7 bases, with 18 bases between them. The CDR3 bases are TGTGCCAGCAGCCTGTCGGGCCCTACGGGGGAGCAGTACTTC. Encoded protein: CASSLSGPTGEQYF.

The chain carries TRBV5-1 and TRBJ1-2, with unresolved D. CDR1 is SGHRS, CDR2 YFSETQ, per germline. With 0 bases removed from V and 5 bases from J, the gap between germline ends came to 5 bases. The length of the CDR3 is 12 residues. CDR3 in DNA: TGCGCCAGCAGCTTGGACAAGTATGGCTACACCTTC. Amino acids: CASSLDKYGYTF.

This chain uses TRBV3-1 (or the pseudogene TRBV3-2) with TRBJ1-1; D may be TRBD1 (5 bases). The CDR3 is 12 amino acids. Trimming removed 2 bases from V and 7 bases from J, with 8 bases in between. Germline CDR1 is LGHDT and CDR2 is YNNKEL (reference sequence). CDR3 in DNA: TGTGCCAGCAGCCAAACAGGCAATGAAGCTTTCTTT. Its translation: CASSQTGNEAFF.

The V and J genes are TRBV29-1 and TRBJ2-1, with 7 bases fitting TRBD2. The CDR3 is 11 residues long. V lost 4 bases and J lost 8; bases outside the gene matches: 2. CDR1 SQVTM and CDR2 ANQGSEA come from the germline V gene. The CDR3 loop reads CSVAGGDEQFF. CDR3 bases: TGCAGCGTTGCGGGGGGTGATGAGCAGTTCTTC.

DNA of the CDR3: TGTGCCTGGAGTGTAACAGCCACTGGAAACACCATATATTTT. It encodes CAWSVTATGNTIYF. This rearrangement joins TRBV30 to TRBJ1-3, with D hard to call. V lost 0 bases and J lost 2, with 8 bases in between. CDR3 length: 14 amino acids. The germline CDR1 and CDR2 sequences are GTSNPN and SVGIG (reference sequence).

This chain connects TRBV15 to TRBJ1-5, with D maybe TRBD1 (6 bases). The CDR3 runs 17 residues. V lost 1 base, J lost 4 bases, and 17 bases lay in between. The germline V gene encodes CDR1 LNHNV and CDR2 YYDKDF (reference sequence). DNA for the CDR3: TGTGCCACCAGCAGAGGTGGGGGGGGCCTCGGAAATCAGCCCCAGCATTTT. This gives the protein CATSRGGGGLGNQPQHF.

The J gene is TRBJ1-1, the V gene TRBV5-1; D gene unclear. V lost 0 bases and J lost 7, with 19 bases in between. Germline V gene data show CDR1 as SGHRS and CDR2 as YFSETQ. There are 16 residues in the CDR3. The CDR3 DNA reads as TGCGCCAGCAGCTTGGAAGGAAACAGAGTCGGCCTTGAAGCTTTCTTT. Translated: CASSLEGNRVGLEAFF.

J is TRBJ1-1 and V is TRBV30, with D maybe TRBD1 (5 bases). CDR1 and CDR2 (germline): GTSNPN, SVGIG (reference sequence). Trimming took 4 bases from V and 7 from J, leaving 13 bases between them. The CDR3 extends over 12 amino acids. The CDR3 sequence: CAWISGAVEAFF. In nucleotides, the CDR3 is TGTGCCTGGATAAGTGGGGCGGTTGAAGCTTTCTTT.

This chain connects TRBV10-2 to TRBJ2-7; D is perhaps TRBD1 (6 bases). The V gene's germline CDR1 is WSHSY and CDR2 SAAADI. CDR3 length: 15 residues. V lost 5 bases to trimming and J lost 0 bases, with 14 bases between them. The CDR3 DNA is TGCGCCAGCAGTAGCAGGGGCCGAAGCTCCTACGAGCAGTACTTC. Protein: CASSSRGRSSYEQYF.

The CDR3 spells CASSYRGLLNTEAFF. The CDR3 DNA reads TGTGCCAGCAGTTACAGGGGTCTATTGAACACTGAAGCTTTCTTT. The chain is built from TRBV5-8 and TRBJ1-1; TRBD1 matches 7 bases. V shed 5 bases and J 0 bases; nucleotides not matched to a gene: 7. CDR3 length: 15 amino acids. The V gene's germline CDR1 is SGHTS and CDR2 YDEGEE. The full variable domain, in which reference TRBV5-8 and TRBJ1-1 provide the parts outside the CDR3, is EAGVTQSPTHLIKTRGQQATLRCSPISGHTSVYWYQQALGLGLQFLLWYDEGEERNRGNFPPRFSGRQFPNYSSELNVNALELEDSALYLCASSYRGLLNTEAFFGQGTRLTVV.

The rearrangement joins TRBV5-1 to TRBJ1-5; TRBD1 might be the D (5 bases). Germline assignment: CDR1 SGHRS and CDR2 YFSETQ. The CDR3 extends over 13 amino acids. Trimming pared 4 bases from V and 5 bases from J, leaving 10 bases between. As DNA, the CDR3 is TGCGCCAGCAGCCCTGGGGCTGATCAGCCCCAGCATTTT. Translating it yields CASSPGADQPQHF.

V and J are TRBV5-6 and TRBJ2-2; 7 nucleotides match TRBD1. The J segment lost 3 bases and the V segment lost 4 bases, leaving 9 bases of the junction unmatched. The CDR3 is made up of 16 amino acids. Germline V gene lookup returns CDR1 SGHDT and CDR2 YYEEEE. CDR3 amino acids: CASSGGEGADTGELFF. In DNA, the CDR3 is TGTGCCAGCAGCGGAGGAGAGGGGGCGGACACCGGGGAGCTGTTTTTT.

This clone was counted only a few times. The V call is TRBV6-6, the J call TRBJ1-2; D might be TRBD1 (5 bases). V was cut by 6 bases and J by 5 bases, with 13 bases left in between. The CDR3 consists of 13 residues. Germline V CDR1 and CDR2: MNHNY, SVGAGI (reference sequence). CDR3 sequence: CASSPTDQYGYTF. CDR3 DNA: TGTGCCAGCAGCCCGACAGACCAATATGGCTACACCTTC.

The V gene is TRBV7-9, the J gene TRBJ1-2, with TRBD1 as a possible D gene (5 bases). Germline V gives CDR1 SEHNR, CDR2 FQNEAQ (reference sequence). There are 13 residues in the CDR3. V lost 5 bases and J lost 1, with 8 bases in between. CDR3 loop: CASSVDSNYGYTF. CDR3 sequence (DNA): TGTGCCAGCAGCGTAGACAGTAACTATGGCTACACCTTC.

The chain joins TRBV29-1 to TRBJ2-5; no clear D. Germline V gives CDR1 SQVTM, CDR2 ANQGSEA. The CDR3 spans 13 residues. With 7 bases removed from V and 2 bases from J, the gap between germline ends came to 14 bases. The CDR3 region has the DNA TGCAGCGCCGTCCAGCAGGTTCAAGAGACCCAGTACTTC. This codes for CSAVQQVQETQYF.

This chain uses TRBV5-6 with TRBJ1-1; the D gene is possibly TRBD1 (5 bases). The germline V and J ends were trimmed by 3 bases and 4 bases, with 10 bases remaining between them. The CDR3 has 13 amino acids. Per germline, CDR1 SGHDT and CDR2 YYEEEE. The CDR3 loop is CASSSRGGTEAFF. CDR3 DNA: TGTGCCAGCAGCTCGCGGGGCGGCACTGAAGCTTTCTTT.

The chain employs TRBV4-1 and TRBJ1-3; perhaps TRBD1 as D (5 bases). Germline V gene data show CDR1 as MGHRA and CDR2 as YSYEKL. V shed 2 bases and J shed 1 base, with 27 bases lying between them. This CDR3 contains 21 residues. CDR3 sequence reads: CASSQTSGLPNLRVSGNTIYF. CDR3 sequence (DNA): TGCGCCAGCAGCCAAACTTCGGGACTACCCAACTTGCGGGTGTCTGGAAACACCATATATTTT.

About this clone: The junction differs from germline at one of its ends, possibly a read error. The chain links TRBV5-1 to TRBJ2-1, with a possible D match to TRBD2 (6 bases). The CDR3 runs to 14 residues. Germline V CDR1 and CDR2: SGHRS, YFSETQ. The DNA for the CDR3 is TGCGCCAGCAGCTTGGGGGACTCCCACAATGAGCAGTTCTTC. This codes for CASSLGDSHNEQFF.